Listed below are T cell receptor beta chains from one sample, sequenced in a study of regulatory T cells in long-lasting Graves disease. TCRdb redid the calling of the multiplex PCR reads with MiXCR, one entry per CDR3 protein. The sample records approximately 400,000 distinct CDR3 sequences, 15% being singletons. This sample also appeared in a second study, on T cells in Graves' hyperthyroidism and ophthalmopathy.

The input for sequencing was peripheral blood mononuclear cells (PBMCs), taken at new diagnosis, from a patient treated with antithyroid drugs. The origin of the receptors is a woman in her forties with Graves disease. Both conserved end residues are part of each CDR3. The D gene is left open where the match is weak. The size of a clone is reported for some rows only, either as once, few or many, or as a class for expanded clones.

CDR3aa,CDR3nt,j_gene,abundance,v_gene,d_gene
CASSYESSGSTYNEQFF,TGTGCCAGCAGTTACGAGTCTAGCGGGAGTACGTACAATGAGCAGTTCTTC,TRBJ2-1,many,TRBV6-2/TRBV6-3,TRBD2
CASSEAAGVHNEQFF,TGTGCCAGCAGTGAAGCAGCGGGAGTTCACAATGAGCAGTTCTTC,TRBJ2-1,many,TRBV2,TRBD2
CASSQELKGPKYNEQFF,TGTGCCAGCAGCCAAGAGCTTAAGGGACCTAAATACAATGAGCAGTTCTTC,TRBJ2-1,NA,TRBV3-1,NA
CASSFGSAPTQYF,TGTGCCAGCAGTTTTGGATCCGCCCCGACCCAGTACTTC,TRBJ2-5,many,TRBV28,NA
CASSSWTGSSYEQYF,TGTGCCAGCAGCTCGTGGACAGGGTCGAGCTACGAGCAGTACTTC,TRBJ2-7,many,TRBV11-2,TRBD1
CASNAARDRGRKEQYF,TGTGCCAGCAACGCGGCGAGGGACAGGGGGCGGAAGGAGCAGTACTTC,TRBJ2-7,many,TRBV2,TRBD1
CASGFINYGDSQDEQYF,TGTGCTAGTGGTTTCATAAATTATGGTGATTCCCAGGACGAGCAGTACTTC,TRBJ2-7,few,TRBV12-5,NA
CASSLAGGKGYTF,TGTGCCAGTTCACTGGCGGGGGGCAAAGGCTACACCTTC,TRBJ1-2,NA,TRBV28,NA
CASSLDRSRTNYGYTF,TGCGCCAGCAGCTTGGATCGGAGCCGGACTAACTATGGCTACACCTTC,TRBJ1-2,many,TRBV5-1,NA
CASGPRVAGALYEQYF,TGTGCTAGTGGTCCCCGAGTAGCGGGAGCCCTCTACGAGCAGTACTTC,TRBJ2-7,many,TRBV12-5,TRBD2
CASSLVSGELFF,TGTGCCAGCAGCTTAGTATCCGGGGAGCTGTTTTTT,TRBJ2-2,many,TRBV7-9,NA
CASSLAGHGGGGETQYF,TGCGCCAGCAGCTTGGCGGGACACGGCGGGGGGGGAGAGACCCAGTACTTC,TRBJ2-5,many,TRBV5-1,TRBD2
CASSFGLVQETQYF,TGTGCCAGCAGTTTCGGCCTAGTACAAGAGACCCAGTACTTC,TRBJ2-5,many,TRBV12-3/TRBV12-4,NA
CASSPEFFSYEQYF,TGCGCCAGCAGCCCAGAATTTTTCTCCTACGAGCAGTACTTC,TRBJ2-7,NA,TRBV5-1,NA
CASSPAGGYHEQYF,TGTGCCAGCAGTCCAGCGGGAGGGTACCACGAGCAGTACTTC,TRBJ2-7,many,TRBV12-3/TRBV12-4,TRBD2
CSARERSPEGEQYF,TGCAGTGCTAGAGAGAGATCCCCTGAAGGCGAGCAGTACTTC,TRBJ2-7,few,TRBV20-1,NA
CASSLGTGAGQETQYF,TGTGCCAGCAGCTTGGGGACGGGAGCAGGCCAAGAGACCCAGTACTTC,TRBJ2-5,many,TRBV5-6,NA
CASSGPRTGVATNEKLFF,TGTGCCAGCAGCGGACCCAGGACAGGGGTGGCTACTAATGAAAAACTGTTTTTT,TRBJ1-4,NA,TRBV7-9,TRBD1
CASCLRAPGANVLTF,TGTGCCAGCTGCCTCAGGGCCCCTGGGGCCAACGTCCTGACTTTC,TRBJ2-6,few,TRBV2,NA
CASSSTSEGGDEQYF,TGTGCCAGCAGTTCTACCTCTGAGGGCGGGGACGAGCAGTACTTC,TRBJ2-7,few,TRBV6-5,NA
CASSQDKNTGELFF,TGCGCCAGCAGCCAAGACAAAAACACCGGGGAGCTGTTTTTT,TRBJ2-2,many,TRBV4-1,NA
CAWSVGQGARNEQFF,TGTGCCTGGAGTGTAGGACAGGGGGCCCGCAATGAGCAGTTCTTC,TRBJ2-1,few,TRBV30,TRBD1
CASSFVGEKLFF,TGTGCCAGCTCGTTTGTGGGTGAAAAACTGTTTTTT,TRBJ1-4,NA,TRBV27,NA
CASSPGARAGANVLTF,TGTGCCAGCAGCCCCGGGGCCCGGGCTGGGGCCAACGTCCTGACTTTC,TRBJ2-6,NA,TRBV7-9,NA
CASSPDAGTDTGELFF,TGTGCCAGCTCACCAGATGCGGGGACGGACACCGGGGAGCTGTTTTTT,TRBJ2-2,few,TRBV18,NA
CASTTSIILEAGNTIYF,TGTGCCAGCACCACGTCCATCATTTTGGAGGCTGGAAACACCATATATTTT,TRBJ1-3,NA,TRBV6-2/TRBV6-3,NA
CASSPLRDREASVGFF,TGTGCCAGCTCACCCCTCCGGGACAGGGAAGCGTCGGTAGGGTTCTTC,TRBJ2-1,NA,TRBV18,TRBD1
CASRGDAYEQYF,TGTGCCAGCAGAGGAGACGCCTACGAGCAGTACTTC,TRBJ2-7,many,TRBV27,NA
CASSFLGRTTYEQYF,TGTGCCAGCAGTTTTTTAGGGCGGACCACCTACGAGCAGTACTTC,TRBJ2-7,few,TRBV28,NA
CASTTLAGGHGGEQFF,TGTGCCAGCACCACTTTAGCGGGAGGACATGGTGGGGAGCAGTTCTTC,TRBJ2-1,NA,TRBV13,TRBD2
CASSYQGASTDTQYF,TGTGCCAGCAGTTACCAGGGGGCAAGCACAGATACGCAGTATTTT,TRBJ2-3,many,TRBV27,TRBD1
CASSLSSDGQIKPQHF,TGTGCCAGCAGTCTTTCCTCGGACGGACAAATTAAGCCCCAGCATTTT,TRBJ1-5,NA,TRBV28,NA
CASSLSRTGGNTEAFF,TGTGCCAGCAGTTTATCCCGTACAGGGGGGAACACTGAAGCTTTCTTT,TRBJ1-1,NA,TRBV28,TRBD1
CASSSPDRYEQYF,TGTGCCAGCAGCTCGCCCGACAGGTACGAGCAGTACTTC,TRBJ2-7,NA,TRBV7-9,NA
CASGGTENVLTF,TGTGCCAGCGGCGGAACGGAGAACGTCCTGACTTTC,TRBJ2-6,NA,TRBV12-3/TRBV12-4,NA
CSVEEPGNYGYTF,TGCAGCGTTGAAGAACCGGGGAACTATGGCTACACCTTC,TRBJ1-2,NA,TRBV29-1,NA
CASRANVGPSSGANVLTF,TGTGCCAGCAGGGCGAATGTAGGGCCCTCCTCTGGGGCCAACGTCCTGACTTTC,TRBJ2-6,many,TRBV2,NA
CASGLPPTTGTGGPYSNQPQHF,TGTGCTAGTGGTTTGCCACCAACCACCGGGACAGGGGGCCCTTATAGCAATCAGCCCCAGCATTTT,TRBJ1-5,NA,TRBV12-5,TRBD1
CASSLTSSGSSYEQYF,TGTGCCAGCAGTTTAACGTCCAGCGGGAGCTCCTACGAGCAGTACTTC,TRBJ2-7,many,TRBV28,TRBD2
CASSVQAGAGYEQYF,TGTGCCAGCAGCGTCCAAGCGGGAGCGGGGTACGAGCAGTACTTC,TRBJ2-7,NA,TRBV9,TRBD2
CASTAGGGRAYEQYF,TGTGCCAGCACCGCCGGCGGCGGGAGGGCCTACGAGCAGTACTTC,TRBJ2-7,few,TRBV6-2/TRBV6-3,TRBD2
CATSAPLGTSGRASYNEQFF,TGTGCCACCAGTGCCCCCCTCGGGACTAGCGGGAGGGCCTCCTACAATGAGCAGTTCTTC,TRBJ2-1,few,TRBV24-1,TRBD2
CAISEGLAGGGETQYF,TGTGCCATCAGTGAGGGACTAGCGGGAGGAGGGGAGACCCAGTACTTC,TRBJ2-5,once,TRBV10-3,TRBD2
CASSLISGTGDTEAFF,TGCGCCAGCAGCTTGATAAGTGGGACAGGGGACACTGAAGCTTTCTTT,TRBJ1-1,NA,TRBV5-1,TRBD1
CSVEFGGGMNIQYF,TGCAGCGTTGAATTTGGGGGAGGCATGAACATTCAGTACTTC,TRBJ2-4,many,TRBV29-1,NA
CASSPQGTSGELFF,TGCGCCAGCAGCCCACAGGGGACTTCCGGGGAGCTGTTTTTT,TRBJ2-2,many,TRBV5-1,NA
CASSEATQGFGEQFF,TGTGCCAGCAGTGAAGCCACACAGGGGTTTGGTGAGCAGTTCTTC,TRBJ2-1,NA,TRBV6-1,TRBD1
CASSPRGQANYGYTF,TGTGCCAGCAGCCCTAGGGGACAGGCAAACTATGGCTACACCTTC,TRBJ1-2,few,TRBV3-1,TRBD1
CASSPRDLGYEQFF,TGTGCCAGCAGCCCCCGGGACCTCGGCTATGAGCAGTTCTTC,TRBJ2-1,few,TRBV11-1,NA
CASSPDSVLETQYF,TGTGCCAGCAGCCCAGACAGCGTATTGGAGACCCAGTACTTC,TRBJ2-5,NA,TRBV7-9,NA
CASSLQPPLGYSNQPQHF,TGTGCCAGCAGTTTACAGCCTCCCCTAGGGTATAGCAATCAGCCCCAGCATTTT,TRBJ1-5,many,TRBV27,NA
CASSRSAGVSYEQYF,TGTGCCAGCAGCCGCTCAGCGGGAGTCTCCTACGAGCAGTACTTC,TRBJ2-7,few,TRBV14,TRBD2
CASGLGTGNTEAFF,TGTGCCAGCGGCTTAGGGACGGGGAACACTGAAGCTTTCTTT,TRBJ1-1,NA,TRBV7-8,NA
CASSIGLAGSYEQYF,TGTGCCAGTAGTATCGGACTAGCGGGGTCTTACGAGCAGTACTTC,TRBJ2-7,NA,TRBV19,TRBD2
CASSQGGADTQYF,TGTGCCAGCAGCCAGGGGGGGGCGGATACGCAGTATTTT,TRBJ2-3,many,TRBV3-1,NA
CSATSGTFSYEQYF,TGCAGCGCTACTAGCGGGACCTTCTCCTACGAGCAGTACTTC,TRBJ2-7,many,TRBV29-1,TRBD2
CASSQVDRVAFF,TGTGCCAGCAGCCAGGTTGACAGGGTTGCTTTCTTT,TRBJ1-1,many,TRBV3-1,TRBD1